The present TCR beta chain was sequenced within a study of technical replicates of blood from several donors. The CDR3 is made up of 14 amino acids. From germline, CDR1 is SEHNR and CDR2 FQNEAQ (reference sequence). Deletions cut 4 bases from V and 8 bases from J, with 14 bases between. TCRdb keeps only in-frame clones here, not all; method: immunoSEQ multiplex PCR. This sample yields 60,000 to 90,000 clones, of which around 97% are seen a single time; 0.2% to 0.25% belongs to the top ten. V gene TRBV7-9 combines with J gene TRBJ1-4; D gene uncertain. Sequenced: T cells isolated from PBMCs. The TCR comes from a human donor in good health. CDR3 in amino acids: CASSSGVLGEKLFF. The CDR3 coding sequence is TGTGCCAGCAGCTCGGGAGTTCTAGGAGAAAAACTGTTTTTT.